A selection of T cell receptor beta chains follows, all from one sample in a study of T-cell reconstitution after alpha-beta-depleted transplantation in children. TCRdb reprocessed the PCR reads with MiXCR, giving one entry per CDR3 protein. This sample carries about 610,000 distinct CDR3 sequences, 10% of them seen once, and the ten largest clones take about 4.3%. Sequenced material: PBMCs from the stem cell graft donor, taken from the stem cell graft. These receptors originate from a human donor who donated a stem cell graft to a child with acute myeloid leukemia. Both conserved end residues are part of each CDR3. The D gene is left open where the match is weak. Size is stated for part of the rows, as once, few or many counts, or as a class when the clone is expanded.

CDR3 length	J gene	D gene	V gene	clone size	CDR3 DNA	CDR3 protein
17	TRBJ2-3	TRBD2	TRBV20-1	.	TGCAGTGCCCCTAGGGTCAGACTAGCGGGAGCATTCGATACGCAGTATTTT	CSAPRVRLAGAFDTQYF
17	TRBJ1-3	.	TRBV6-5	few	TGTGCCAGCAGTCCTTCGGGACGGCGGACCTCTGGAAACACCATATATTTT	CASSPSGRRTSGNTIYF
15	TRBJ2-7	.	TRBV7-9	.	TGTGCCAGCAGCTACCCAGGCCGCCGGGGCTACGAGCAGTACTTC	CASSYPGRRGYEQYF
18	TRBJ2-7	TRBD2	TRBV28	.	TGTGCCAGCAGGGGGACTAGCGGGAGCACTAGGAGCTCCTACGAGCAGTACTTC	CASRGTSGSTRSSYEQYF
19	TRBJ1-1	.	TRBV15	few	TGTGCCACCAGCAGAGATATAGTAATAGTAGGGAATCGACACACTGAAGCTTTCTTT	CATSRDIVIVGNRHTEAFF
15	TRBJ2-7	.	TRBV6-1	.	TGTGCCAGCAGTGACAGGGCGAATTCCCCCTACGAGCAGTACTTC	CASSDRANSPYEQYF
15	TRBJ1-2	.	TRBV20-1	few	TGCAGTGCTAGAGAGGGGGCGACCGTGCCCTATGGCTACACCTTC	CSAREGATVPYGYTF
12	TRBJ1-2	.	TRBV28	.	TGTGCCAGCACTCCGGTTGACTATGGCTACACCTTC	CASTPVDYGYTF
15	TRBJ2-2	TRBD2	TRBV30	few	TGTGCCTGGAACGGGGGGACTCGCGACACCGGGGAGCTGTTTTTT	CAWNGGTRDTGELFF
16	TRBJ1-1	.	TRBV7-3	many	TGTGCCAGCAGCTTAATAAATGTCGGACACTTCACTGAAGCTTTCTTT	CASSLINVGHFTEAFF
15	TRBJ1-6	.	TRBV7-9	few	TGTGCCAGCAGCCTTGGGTCGGGATCAAATTCACCCCTCCACTTT	CASSLGSGSNSPLHF
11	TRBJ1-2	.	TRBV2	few	TGTGCCAGCAGGGACGGGAATGGCTACACCTTC	CASRDGNGYTF
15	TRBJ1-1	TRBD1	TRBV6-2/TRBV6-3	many	TGTGCCAGCGGGGACAGGAAGGGCATGAACACTGAAGCTTTCTTT	CASGDRKGMNTEAFF
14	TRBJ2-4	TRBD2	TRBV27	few	TGTGCCAGCACCAGGCGGGGGGGGTCAGGGGTTCAGTACTTC	CASTRRGGSGVQYF
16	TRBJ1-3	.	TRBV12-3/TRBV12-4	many	TGTGCCAGCAGTCTCCGGACGGGGAGCTCTGGAAACACCATATATTTT	CASSLRTGSSGNTIYF
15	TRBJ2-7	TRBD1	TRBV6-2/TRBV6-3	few	TGTGCCAGCAGTCTTGACGGACAGGGCACCTACGAGCAGTACTTC	CASSLDGQGTYEQYF
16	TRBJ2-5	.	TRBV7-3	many	TGTGCCAGCAGCTTAACGGCTAACCGCGGGACAGAGACCCAGTACTTC	CASSLTANRGTETQYF
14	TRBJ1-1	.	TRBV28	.	TGTGCCAGCACTCTAAACTCACGGCGGCGGGAAGCTTTCTTT	CASTLNSRRREAFF
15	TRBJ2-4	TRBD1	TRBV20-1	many	TGCAGTGCTAGAGATTTTTCGACAGGGAAAAACATTCAGTACTTC	CSARDFSTGKNIQYF
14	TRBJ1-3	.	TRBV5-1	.	TGCGCCAGCAGTCGCGATATGTCAGGGGACACCATATATTTT	CASSRDMSGDTIYF
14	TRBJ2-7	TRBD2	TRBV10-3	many	TGTGCCATCACCGGGACTAGCGGGAGCTACGAGCAGTACTTC	CAITGTSGSYEQYF
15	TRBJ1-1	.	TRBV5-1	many	TGCGCCAGCAGCTTGAGTCAGATATTGAACACTGAAGCTTTCTTT	CASSLSQILNTEAFF
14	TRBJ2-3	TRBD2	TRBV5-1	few	TGCGCCAGCACGAGACTAGCGGGTACAGATACGCAGTATTTT	CASTRLAGTDTQYF
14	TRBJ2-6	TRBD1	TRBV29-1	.	TGCAGCGTTTTGGACAGGGCTGGGGCCAACGTCCTGACTTTC	CSVLDRAGANVLTF
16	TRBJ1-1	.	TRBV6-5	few	TGTGCCAGCAGTCTACAGGGATCCCCAGGCTACACTGAAGCTTTCTTT	CASSLQGSPGYTEAFF
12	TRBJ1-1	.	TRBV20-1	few	TGCAGTGTAAGCCTTCGTGACACTGAAGCTTTCTTT	CSVSLRDTEAFF
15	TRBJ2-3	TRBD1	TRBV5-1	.	TGCGCCAGCAGCCCCCGGGACAGAGGGCAAGATACGCAGTATTTT	CASSPRDRGQDTQYF
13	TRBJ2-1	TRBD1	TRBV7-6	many	TGTGCCAGCAGCACCCGACAGGGGAATGAGCAGTTCTTC	CASSTRQGNEQFF
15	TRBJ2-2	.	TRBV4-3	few	TGCGCCAGCAGCCAAGACGCGATTAGGACCGGGGAGCTGTTTTTT	CASSQDAIRTGELFF
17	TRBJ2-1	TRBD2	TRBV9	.	TGTGCCAGCAGCCCACGCCCGGCTAGCGGAACTTTCAATGAGCAGTTCTTC	CASSPRPASGTFNEQFF
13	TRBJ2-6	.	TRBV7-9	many	TGTGCCAGCATAGTCTCTGGGGCCAACGTCCTGACTTTC	CASIVSGANVLTF
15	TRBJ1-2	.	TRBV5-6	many	TGTGCCAGCAGCTTGGTCTCCTCGGAGGTCTATGGCTACACCTTC	CASSLVSSEVYGYTF
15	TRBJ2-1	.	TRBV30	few	TGTGCCCTGAAGATGCCGGGACCCAGGTACAATGAGCAGTTCTTC	CALKMPGPRYNEQFF
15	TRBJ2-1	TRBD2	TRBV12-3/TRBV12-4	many	TGTGCCAGCAGTTACAGCGGGAGGTTCGACAATGAGCAGTTCTTC	CASSYSGRFDNEQFF
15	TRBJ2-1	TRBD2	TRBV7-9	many	TGTGCCAGCAGCGAGACTAGCGGGATAGGGGATGAGCAGTTCTTC	CASSETSGIGDEQFF
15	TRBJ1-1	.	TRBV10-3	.	TGTGCCATCAGTGAGTCGGGGGGACTGAACACTGAAGCTTTCTTT	CAISESGGLNTEAFF
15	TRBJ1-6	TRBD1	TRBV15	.	TGTGCCACCAGCAGAGACGGGACAGGGGATTCACCCCTCCACTTT	CATSRDGTGDSPLHF
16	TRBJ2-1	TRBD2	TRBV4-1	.	TGCGCCAGCAGCCAAGATCGAGCGGGATACTACAATGAGCAGTTCTTC	CASSQDRAGYYNEQFF
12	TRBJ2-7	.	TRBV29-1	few	TGCAGCGTTGAAGCAGGGGCGGAGGAGCAGTACTTC	CSVEAGAEEQYF
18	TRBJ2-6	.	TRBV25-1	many	TGTGCCAGCAGTGATAGTCAGGGAGAAATTGCTGGGGCCAACGTCCTGACTTTC	CASSDSQGEIAGANVLTF
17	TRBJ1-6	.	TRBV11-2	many	TGTGCCAGCAGCTTAGACCCGACGGGACGTAGTAATTCACCCCTCCACTTT	CASSLDPTGRSNSPLHF
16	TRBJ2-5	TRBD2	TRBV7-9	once	TGTGCCAGCAGCTCGCCGCTGTTAGCGGGGGAAGAGACCCAGTACTTC	CASSSPLLAGEETQYF